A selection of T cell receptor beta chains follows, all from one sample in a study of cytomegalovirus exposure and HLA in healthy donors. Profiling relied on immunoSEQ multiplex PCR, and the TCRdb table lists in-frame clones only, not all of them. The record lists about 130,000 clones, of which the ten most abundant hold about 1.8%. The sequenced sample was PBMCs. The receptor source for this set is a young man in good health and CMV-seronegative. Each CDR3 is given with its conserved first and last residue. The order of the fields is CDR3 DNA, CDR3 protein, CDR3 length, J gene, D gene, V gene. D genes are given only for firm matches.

TGTGCCAGCAGTGATTTGGGGGGTGTTAACTATGGCTACACCTTC | CASSDLGGVNYGYTF | 15 | TRBJ1-2 | . | TRBV9
TGTGCCAGCAGTGGCGTCGGCGGGAGTAGGGATGAGCAGTTCTTC | CASSGVGGSRDEQFF | 15 | TRBJ2-1 | TRBD2 | TRBV28
TGTGCCAGCAGTGTTTCAGGACAGAGCCTTGGGGGCTACACCTTC | CASSVSGQSLGGYTF | 15 | TRBJ1-2 | . | TRBV2
TGCGCCAGCAGCTTCGGGACAGGACCCCTGGAGACCCAGTACTTC | CASSFGTGPLETQYF | 15 | TRBJ2-5 | TRBD1 | TRBV5-1
TGTGCCAGCAGCTTAATAGCTGGGACTGAAGCTTTCTTT | CASSLIAGTEAFF | 13 | TRBJ1-1 | . | TRBV7-2
TGTGCCAGCAGCTCGCAGGGAGGGGCCTACAATGAGCAGTTCTTC | CASSSQGGAYNEQFF | 15 | TRBJ2-1 | TRBD2 | TRBV11-2
TGTGCCAGCAGCCTAGACAGGGTCCTCGATACGCAGTATTTT | CASSLDRVLDTQYF | 14 | TRBJ2-3 | TRBD1 | TRBV6-5
TGTGCCAGCAGCGAGGCATTGCAGGGCTACGAGCAGTACTTC | CASSEALQGYEQYF | 14 | TRBJ2-7 | . | TRBV9
TGCAGCGGCCTAACAGGGTTTGGAAACACCATATATTTT | CSGLTGFGNTIYF | 13 | TRBJ1-3 | . | TRBV29-1
TGTGCCAGCAGCCCCAGAGGAGGATTGTTGACCGGGGAGCTGTTTTTT | CASSPRGGLLTGELFF | 16 | TRBJ2-2 | . | TRBV2
TGTGCCAGCAGCTTTAGGGGGCGGAGATCTGAAGCTTTCTTT | CASSFRGRRSEAFF | 14 | TRBJ1-1 | TRBD1 | TRBV5-5
TGTGCCAGCAGTGTGAAAGAACAGGGCCATGGCTACACCTTC | CASSVKEQGHGYTF | 14 | TRBJ1-2 | . | TRBV2
TGTGCCAGCAGGAAATCTAGCGGGAACCCCTCCTACAATGAGCAGTTCTTC | CASRKSSGNPSYNEQFF | 17 | TRBJ2-1 | TRBD2 | TRBV28
TGTGCCAGTAGCTGGAGCGGGGGGGGAGGCACAGATACGCAGTATTTT | CASSWSGGGGTDTQYF | 16 | TRBJ2-3 | TRBD2 | TRBV19
TGCGCCAGCAGCAATCGACACCTCTCCTACGAGCAGTACTTC | CASSNRHLSYEQYF | 14 | TRBJ2-7 | . | TRBV5-1
TGTGCCAGCAGCTCCCACATCGGCGGGAACACTGAAGTTTTCTTT | CASSSHIGGNTEVFF | 15 | TRBJ1-1 | . | TRBV9
TGCGCCAGCAGCCCCGGGACTAGCGGGCCTAGCTCCTACAATGAGCAGTTCTTC | CASSPGTSGPSSYNEQFF | 18 | TRBJ2-1 | TRBD2 | TRBV4-3
TGTGCCAGCAGTCCTCAGGGGGAGCTGTTTTTT | CASSPQGELFF | 11 | TRBJ2-2 | . | TRBV28
TGTGCCAGGGCGACAGGGAAGGATTACGGCTCTGGGGCCAACGTCCTGACTTTC | CARATGKDYGSGANVLTF | 18 | TRBJ2-6 | TRBD1 | TRBV2
TGTGCCAGCAGTTTATCGACCGTTTCGAGGGACGGGGAGCTGTTTTTT | CASSLSTVSRDGELFF | 16 | TRBJ2-2 | . | TRBV28
TGTGCCAGTAGTATGCTAGCGGTGTCAGATACGCAGTATTTT | CASSMLAVSDTQYF | 14 | TRBJ2-3 | TRBD2 | TRBV19
TGTGCCAGCAGCTCGGGACAGGGGACTGAAGCTTTCTTT | CASSSGQGTEAFF | 13 | TRBJ1-1 | TRBD1 | TRBV16
TGTGCCAGTAGTATGTTGGGAGGAACCTACGAGCAGTACTTC | CASSMLGGTYEQYF | 14 | TRBJ2-7 | . | TRBV19
TGTGCCAGCAGTGAATCGACAGTAGGAGGAAACACCATATATTTT | CASSESTVGGNTIYF | 15 | TRBJ1-3 | . | TRBV6-1
TGCAGCGTGGACGGACTAGCTACCGGTGAGCAGTTCTTC | CSVDGLATGEQFF | 13 | TRBJ2-1 | TRBD2 | TRBV29-1
TGTGCCAGCAGCCCTTACCGGGTCTCTTTC | CASSPYRVSF | 10 | TRBJ1-2 | . | TRBV9
TGTGCCAGCAGTTTATACAGCCTGAACACTGAAGCTTTCTTT | CASSLYSLNTEAFF | 14 | TRBJ1-1 | . | TRBV28
TGTGCCAGCAGTACCTGGGACAGGGGTAATGAGCAGTTCTTC | CASSTWDRGNEQFF | 14 | TRBJ2-1 | TRBD1 | TRBV9
TGTGCCAGCAGCCCAAACCTAATAGGGGTTGGAAACACCATATATTTT | CASSPNLIGVGNTIYF | 16 | TRBJ1-3 | . | TRBV7-2
TGTGCCAGCAGCGTAGTGTCGGGTGGAAACACCATATATTTT | CASSVVSGGNTIYF | 14 | TRBJ1-3 | . | TRBV9
TGTGCCAGCATAACCAGCGGCCAACACAATGAGCAGTTCTTC | CASITSGQHNEQFF | 14 | TRBJ2-1 | . | TRBV28
TGTGCCAGCAGCCAGGACAGCTCCTACAATGAGCAGTTCTTC | CASSQDSSYNEQFF | 14 | TRBJ2-1 | . | TRBV7-3
TGTGCCAGTAGTTACAGCCGTACCTCCTACAATGAGCAGTTCTTC | CASSYSRTSYNEQFF | 15 | TRBJ2-1 | . | TRBV19
TGTGCCAGCAGTCAGGGCCCGTGGGCCACTGAAGCTTTCTTT | CASSQGPWATEAFF | 14 | TRBJ1-1 | . | TRBV28
TGTGCCAGCAGTCCTACTCCGGCCTACGAGCAGTACTTC | CASSPTPAYEQYF | 13 | TRBJ2-7 | . | TRBV6-1
TGTGCCTGGAGTGCAGGGATCGTCTACAATGAGCAGTTCTTC | CAWSAGIVYNEQFF | 14 | TRBJ2-1 | . | TRBV30
TGTGCCAGCAGCGGGAGACGAGCGGGGGCGGGAGAGACCCAGTACTTC | CASSGRRAGAGETQYF | 16 | TRBJ2-5 | TRBD2 | TRBV9
TGTGCCAGCAGTTTGAGAGTCCGGGGGGATTCACCCCTCCACTTT | CASSLRVRGDSPLHF | 15 | TRBJ1-6 | . | TRBV28
TGTGCCAGCAGTACAGGGCGGGTCGGCTACACCTTC | CASSTGRVGYTF | 12 | TRBJ1-2 | . | TRBV6-5
TGTGCCAGCAGTTTTGGAGGGAACTATGGCTACACCTTC | CASSFGGNYGYTF | 13 | TRBJ1-2 | . | TRBV27
TGTGCCAGCAGTTACTCCCTGACTTGGGACTATGGCTACACCTTC | CASSYSLTWDYGYTF | 15 | TRBJ1-2 | . | TRBV6-5
TGTGCCACCACCCGTATGCCGGGAGCTTATGGCTACACCTTC | CATTRMPGAYGYTF | 14 | TRBJ1-2 | . | TRBV30
TGTGCCAGCAGCTACAGGGTAGGGACTGAAGCTTTCTTT | CASSYRVGTEAFF | 13 | TRBJ1-1 | . | TRBV7-2
TGTGCCAGCAGTAAGGGACAGGGGACTGAAGCTTTCTTT | CASSKGQGTEAFF | 13 | TRBJ1-1 | TRBD1 | TRBV6-5
TGCGCCAGCAGCTGGGACAGGAGCCCAATGAACACTGAAGCTTTCTTT | CASSWDRSPMNTEAFF | 16 | TRBJ1-1 | TRBD1 | TRBV5-1
TGCAGCGTTGTTCAGGTCGGATACGAGCAGTACTTC | CSVVQVGYEQYF | 12 | TRBJ2-7 | . | TRBV29-1
TGTGCCAGCAGTCCGCCGGAGGGCCCGGCCAGTACTGAAGCTTTCTTT | CASSPPEGPASTEAFF | 16 | TRBJ1-1 | . | TRBV28
TGCGCCAGCAGCAAGGACGGGAAGTACGAGCAGTACTTC | CASSKDGKYEQYF | 13 | TRBJ2-7 | . | TRBV5-1